The 30 T cell receptor beta chains presented below share a single source sample, sequenced in a study of T-cell reconstitution after alpha-beta-depleted transplantation in children. Preparation of the TCRbeta library involved a method that used unique molecular identifiers. MiXCR, run by TCRdb on the PCR reads, gives a single entry per CDR3 protein. The sample lists more than 500,000 distinct CDR3 sequences; around 10% were seen once. The material was PBMCs, mostly from graft donor cells, obtained 180 days after TCRalphabeta/CD19-depleted stem cell transplant. The receptors were sampled from a female patient under 10 years old who had a stem cell transplant for aplastic anemia, so the T cells may come from the graft donor.

This clonotype showed up many times. This chain joins TRBV20-1 and TRBJ2-7; TRBD1 aligns across 10 bases. The CDR3 spans 15 residues. The V gene end was trimmed by 8 bases and the J gene end by 1 base; junction bases not matched to a gene: 11. Germline lookup yields CDR1 DFQATT and CDR2 SNEGSKA (reference sequence). Written as DNA, the CDR3 is TGCAGTCCCTACGCCCGGACAGGGGGATCCTACGAGCAGTACTTC. As protein: CSPYARTGGSYEQYF.

The chain combines TRBV6-1 with TRBJ1-1; D perhaps matches TRBD1 (5 bases). V lost 6 bases and J lost 11, with 19 bases in between. Germline CDR1 MNHNS, CDR2 SASEGT. The CDR3 has 13 residues. In DNA form, the CDR3 reads TGTGCCAGCAGCCCCCGGGGGGATACGGAGGCTTTCTTT. Encoded protein: CASSPRGDTEAFF.

This chain uses TRBV11-2 with TRBJ2-1; 10 bases match TRBD2. The CDR3 loop spans 20 amino acids. Germline CDR1 reads SGHAT; CDR2 reads FQNNGV. V trimming: 4 bases; J trimming: 0 bases; junction bases outside the gene matches: 15. The chain's CDR3 is CASSSFTSGTTQSSYNEQFF. The CDR3 DNA reads TGTGCCAGCAGCTCGTTCACTAGCGGGACAACCCAGAGCTCCTACAATGAGCAGTTCTTC.

This clonotype was counted only a few times. V is TRBV29-1 and J is TRBJ2-7; D could derive from TRBD1 or TRBD2 (5 bases each). Germline V gene lookup returns CDR1 SQVTM and CDR2 ANQGSEA. Trimming took off 0 bases at V and 6 bases at J, with 12 bases between the two ends. The CDR3 length is 13 residues. The CDR3 sequence is CSVEDFRDPEQYF. CDR3 coding DNA: TGCAGCGTTGAAGATTTTAGGGACCCCGAGCAGTACTTC.

The rearrangement uses TRBV7-2 and TRBJ1-5; D is uncertain. Trimming took off 5 bases at V and 3 bases at J, with 20 bases between the two ends. CDR1 and CDR2 from the germline V gene are SGHTA and FQGNSA. CDR3 length: 17 amino acids. CDR3 region: CASSPRDGLALNQPQHF. For the CDR3, the DNA is TGTGCCAGCAGCCCAAGAGATGGACTGGCCCTCAATCAGCCCCAGCATTTT.

The chain combines TRBV6-5 with TRBJ2-4; 9 nucleotides align to TRBD1. The CDR3 has 17 residues. Germline V gene data show CDR1 as MNHEY and CDR2 as SVGAGI. The ends lost 0 bases at V and 0 bases at J; junction bases unmatched: 3. CDR3 amino acids: CASSYSWTGVAKNIQYF. The CDR3 coding sequence is TGTGCCAGCAGTTACTCCTGGACAGGGGTAGCCAAAAACATTCAGTACTTC.

CDR3 sequence reads: CASSPEGTSGRSEQFF. Here the CDR3 DNA reads TGTGCCAGCAGCCCGGAAGGGACTAGCGGGAGGAGTGAGCAGTTCTTC. The chain recombines TRBV5-6 with TRBJ2-1, with 15 bases lining up with TRBD2. The CDR3 has 16 residues. Germline CDR1 SGHDT, CDR2 YYEEEE. Losses at the gene ends were 4 bases for V and 9 bases for J; bases not matched to a gene: 8.

The genes are TRBV12-3 or TRBV12-4 and TRBJ2-7, with 8 bases lining up with TRBD1. The CDR3 loop spans 13 amino acids. V trimming: 6 bases; J trimming: 1 base; junction bases outside the gene matches: 2. The DNA of the CDR3 is TGTGCCAGCAGAAGGGACAGGTCCTACGAGCAGTACTTC. Translating it yields CASRRDRSYEQYF.

This clonotype has more than one count but fewer than ten. This rearrangement joins TRBV20-1 to TRBJ2-4; a weak D match, TRBD2 (5 bases). Between the trimmed V and J ends, which lost 3 bases and 5 bases, there was a span of 14 bases. The CDR3 has 14 amino acids. Germline assignment: CDR1 DFQATT and CDR2 SNEGSKA (reference sequence). The CDR3 loop is CSARAGGVQNIQYF. DNA of the CDR3: TGCAGTGCTAGGGCGGGTGGGGTCCAAAACATTCAGTACTTC.

The chain has TRBV28 and TRBJ2-5; D remains unclear. The CDR3 has 14 amino acids. The germline V gene encodes CDR1 MDHEN and CDR2 SYDVKM. V lost 5 bases and J 7 bases, leaving 17 bases between the germline ends. The DNA of the CDR3 is TGTGCCAGCAGTCGGTCTGGACCGACCGTGACCCAGTACTTC. This codes for CASSRSGPTVTQYF.

This clonotype was detected only a few times. V usage is TRBV20-1 and J usage is TRBJ2-1; D unclear. CDR1 is DFQATT and CDR2 is SNEGSKA in the germline V gene (reference sequence). V lost 0 bases and J lost 12, with 9 bases in between. The CDR3 has 11 residues. CDR3 sequence (DNA): TGCAGTGCTAGAGATCCGGCAGGGCAGTTCTTC. Its translation: CSARDPAGQFF.

This clonotype appeared a few times. The chain is built from TRBV28 and TRBJ1-1; D may be TRBD1 (5 bases). Trimming stripped 3 bases from V and 1 base from J, with 18 bases between. Per germline, CDR1 MDHEN and CDR2 SYDVKM. The CDR3 has 17 amino acids. The chain's CDR3 is CASSLGPIGDPNTEAFF. The CDR3 nucleotides are TGTGCCAGCAGTTTGGGGCCGATTGGGGATCCGAACACTGAAGCTTTCTTT. The variable domain in full, with the rest retrieved from reference TRBV28 and TRBJ1-1, is DVKVTQSSRYLVKRTGEKVFLECVQDMDHENMFWYRQDPGLGLRLIYFSYDVKMKEKGDIPEGYSVSREKKERFSLILESASTNQTSMYLCASSLGPIGDPNTEAFFGQGTRLTVV.

About this clonotype: At one of its ends the junction is not consistent with the germline gene, which may arise from a read error. The chain joins TRBV7-2 to TRBJ2-6, with 8 nucleotides matching TRBD2. The CDR3 sequence is 18 residues long. CDR1 is SGHTA, CDR2 FQGNSA, per germline. This chain's CDR3 is CASSLALAGSSGANVLIF. CDR3 bases: TGTGCCAGCAGCTTGGCCCTAGCGGGCAGCTCTGGGGCCAACGTCCTGATTTTC.

This clonotype was detected a few times. The chain is built from TRBV7-9 and TRBJ2-7, with D unresolved. V dropped 0 bases and J dropped 0 bases, with 12 bases sitting between them. The CDR3 loop spans 16 amino acids. Germline assignment: CDR1 SEHNR and CDR2 FQNEAQ (reference sequence). CDR3 region: CASSLAARRSSYEQYF. CDR3 nucleotides: TGTGCCAGCAGCTTAGCGGCCAGGCGTAGCTCCTACGAGCAGTACTTC.

The chain has TRBV15 and TRBJ1-4; the D is unclear. CDR3 size: 17 residues. Per germline, CDR1 LNHNV and CDR2 YYDKDF (reference sequence). Trimming took 2 bases from V and 4 from J, leaving 17 bases between them. The DNA for the CDR3 is TGTGCCACCAGCAGACCTGCCCAGGCGCTCCTTAATGAAAAACTGTTTTTT. Protein product: CATSRPAQALLNEKLFF.

Only a few counts were recorded for this clonotype. The chain combines TRBV4-3 with TRBJ2-2; 9 positions agree with TRBD1. Germline V gene sequence: CDR1 LGHNA, CDR2 YSLEER. This CDR3 spans 17 amino acids. With V trimmed by 1 base and J by 4 bases, 7 bases remained unmatched. This CDR3 reads CASSQGRDRVGTGELFF. CDR3 DNA sequence: TGCGCCAGCAGCCAAGGTCGGGACAGGGTGGGCACCGGGGAGCTGTTTTTT.

This clonotype was detected only a few times. The chain uses TRBV12-3 or TRBV12-4 and TRBJ2-1; TRBD2 matches at 9 bases. The trim removed 2 bases at V and 7 bases at J, leaving 15 bases unmatched. The CDR3 totals 18 residues. The DNA for the CDR3 is TGTGCCAGCAGTTTAAGGGGGCGCGGCGGGAGGGTAGGAAATGAGCAGTTCTTC. Translation: CASSLRGRGGRVGNEQFF.

The CDR3 sequence is CASSRVSGRANTGELFF. The CDR3 coding sequence is TGTGCCAGCAGCCGAGTTAGCGGGAGGGCGAACACCGGGGAGCTGTTTTTT. The chain employs TRBV4-2 and TRBJ2-2; 11 bases line up with TRBD2. Germline CDR1 is LGHNA and CDR2 is YNFKEQ. With 4 bases clipped from V and 0 bases from J, the junction kept 4 bases outside the gene matches. The CDR3 totals 17 residues.

This clonotype was seen more than once but under ten times. V usage is TRBV20-1 and J usage is TRBJ2-5, with a weak D call TRBD1 (5 bases). V was shortened by 2 bases and J by 5 bases, with 15 bases between the two germline ends. This CDR3 region has 14 residues. The germline CDR1 and CDR2 sequences are DFQATT and SNEGSKA (reference sequence). CDR3 residues: CSARLQAPPETQYF. CDR3 sequence (DNA): TGCAGTGCTAGATTACAGGCCCCACCCGAGACCCAGTACTTC.

The chain carries TRBV20-1 and TRBJ2-7; D is perhaps TRBD1 (6 bases). Per germline, CDR1 DFQATT and CDR2 SNEGSKA (reference sequence). This CDR3 region has 12 residues. Trimming removed 3 bases from V and 4 bases from J, with 10 bases in between. Written as DNA, the CDR3 is TGCAGTGCTAGGAGACAGGCTTACGAGCAGTACTTC. Residues: CSARRQAYEQYF.

The chain is built from TRBV27 and TRBJ1-1, with D unclear. Trimming cost V 8 bases and J 1 base, with 8 bases left between them. This CDR3 contains 12 residues. In germline, CDR1 is MNHEY, CDR2 SMNVEV (reference sequence). In nucleotides, the CDR3 is TGTGCCAGCTCCGAACGGAACACTGAAGCTTTCTTT. It translates to CASSERNTEAFF.

This chain connects TRBV18 to TRBJ1-5, with D hard to call. V dropped 6 bases and J dropped 11 bases, with 23 bases sitting between them. The V gene's germline CDR1 is KGHSH and CDR2 LQKENI. The CDR3 is 15 residues long. The CDR3 is CASSPIRISRTAQHF. In DNA form, the CDR3 reads TGTGCCAGCTCCCCGATTAGGATCAGCCGTACAGCCCAGCATTTT.

The CDR3 region has the DNA TGCGCCAGGGGACAGGCGATTTACGAGCAGTACGTC. This gives the protein CARGQAIYEQYV. The chain links TRBV10-1 to TRBJ2-7, with TRBD1 matching 8 bases. Germline loops: CDR1 WNHNN, CDR2 SYGVQD (reference sequence). CDR3 length equals 12 residues. V was clipped by 9 bases and J by 4 bases; unmatched bases: 5.

In its sample, this clonotype was seen many times. This chain links TRBV3-1 with TRBJ2-7; tentative D call: TRBD1 (6 bases). Trimming shortened V by 3 bases and J by 12 bases, and 18 bases separated the two germline ends. Germline V lookup: CDR1 LGHDT, CDR2 YNNKEL (reference sequence). This CDR3 is 13 amino acids long. The CDR3 nucleotides read TGTGCCAGCAGCCATAACCGGGACAATTTTCCGTACTTC. This codes for CASSHNRDNFPYF.

The sample holds many counts of this clonotype. The V call is TRBV4-2, the J call TRBJ2-7; D is undetermined. The CDR3 is 15 residues long. Germline CDR1 is LGHNA and CDR2 is YNFKEQ. The germline V and J ends were trimmed by 1 base and 1 base, with 11 bases remaining between them. The DNA for the CDR3 is TGTGCCAGCAGCCAAGTTGGCTGGAGATCCTACGAGCAGTACTTC. It translates to CASSQVGWRSYEQYF.

This clonotype occurred a few times. This rearrangement joins TRBV7-2 to TRBJ2-7; D may correspond to TRBD1 or TRBD2 (5 bases each). CDR1 and CDR2 (germline): SGHTA, FQGNSA. This CDR3 contains 13 residues. Trimming cost V 7 bases and J 6 bases, with 16 bases left between them. The CDR3 region is CASTHWDPREQYF. The CDR3 nucleotides read TGTGCCAGCACCCACTGGGACCCCCGCGAGCAGTACTTC.

This clonotype was recorded a few times. The chain has TRBV7-9 and TRBJ1-2; 8 positions agree with TRBD1. The V gene end was trimmed by 2 bases and the J gene end by 7 bases; junction bases not matched to a gene: 6. Germline CDR1 is SEHNR and CDR2 is FQNEAQ (reference sequence). This CDR3 comprises 14 residues. The chain's CDR3 is CASSLSGGVGGYTF. For the CDR3, the DNA is TGTGCCAGCAGCTTATCAGGGGGCGTTGGTGGCTACACCTTC.

This clonotype occurred a few times. The chain uses TRBV29-1 and TRBJ1-4, with TRBD1 matching over 9 bases. J lost 8 bases, V lost 6 bases, and 13 bases had no gene match. Germline V CDR1 and CDR2: SQVTM, ANQGSEA. The CDR3 is 15 amino acids. The CDR3 here is CSVQIIGQGREKLFF. The CDR3 DNA reads TGCAGCGTCCAAATCATAGGACAGGGGAGGGAAAAACTGTTTTTT.

This rearrangement joins TRBV12-3 or TRBV12-4 to TRBJ2-1; a weak D match, TRBD2 (6 bases). There are 14 residues in the CDR3. The V gene lost 3 bases and the J gene lost 5 bases, with 11 bases spanning the gap. CDR3 in amino acids: CASSLFGGDNEQFF. The CDR3 DNA reads TGTGCCAGCAGTTTGTTCGGGGGAGACAATGAGCAGTTCTTC.

This clonotype was detected a few times. The rearrangement links TRBV12-3 or TRBV12-4 to TRBJ2-5, with 10 bases matching TRBD1. The CDR3 totals 13 residues. The V gene end was trimmed by 6 bases and the J gene end by 4 bases; junction bases not matched to a gene: 2. CDR3 in DNA: TGTGCCAGCAGGGGGACAGGGGTAGAGACCCAGTACTTC. This encodes CASRGTGVETQYF.